Listed below are T cell receptor beta chains from one sample, sequenced in a study of cytomegalovirus exposure and HLA in healthy donors. Clones were sequenced by immunoSEQ multiplex PCR, and TCRdb holds only the in-frame ones, with some missing. The sample lists about 340,000 clones, 75% to 90% occurring once. Sequencing used PBMCs. The receptor set was obtained from a woman in her late teens or twenties in good health and CMV-seronegative. Both conserved end residues are part of each CDR3. D genes are given only for firm matches. Part of the rows lack a size; the others show once, few, many or a class for expanded clones.

d_gene: TRBD1
v_gene: TRBV29-1
abundance: .
j_gene: TRBJ2-1
CDR3nt: TGCAGCGTTGAGAGGACAGGGACTGAGCAGTTCTTC
CDR3aa: CSVERTGTEQFF

d_gene: .
v_gene: TRBV7-9
abundance: .
j_gene: TRBJ1-2
CDR3nt: TGTGCCAGCAGCCGGGACGCAACCCAGGGGCTAGGGGGCTACACCTTC
CDR3aa: CASSRDATQGLGGYTF

d_gene: .
v_gene: TRBV4-1
abundance: .
j_gene: TRBJ2-7
CDR3nt: TGCGCCAGCAGCCAAGTGCAGGTAGGCTACGAGCAGTACTTC
CDR3aa: CASSQVQVGYEQYF

d_gene: .
v_gene: TRBV5-1
abundance: .
j_gene: TRBJ2-7
CDR3nt: TGCGCCAGCAGCTTGATCGACGAGCAGTACTTC
CDR3aa: CASSLIDEQYF

d_gene: .
v_gene: TRBV29-1
abundance: .
j_gene: TRBJ2-3
CDR3nt: TGCAGCGTTGAGCGGCGGGCGCCGGCAGATACGCAGTATTTT
CDR3aa: CSVERRAPADTQYF

d_gene: .
v_gene: TRBV6-6
abundance: .
j_gene: TRBJ1-5
CDR3nt: TGTGCCAGCAGAACGGGGGGTAACAGCAATCAGCCCCAGCATTTT
CDR3aa: CASRTGGNSNQPQHF

d_gene: .
v_gene: TRBV29-1
abundance: .
j_gene: TRBJ2-3
CDR3nt: TGCAGCGTTGTTAGAGGCGGTAGCACAGATACGCAGTATTTT
CDR3aa: CSVVRGGSTDTQYF

d_gene: TRBD1
v_gene: TRBV5-6
abundance: .
j_gene: TRBJ2-2
CDR3nt: TGTGCCAGCAGCTTCGGACAGGGGGACACCGGGGAGCTGTTTTTT
CDR3aa: CASSFGQGDTGELFF

d_gene: .
v_gene: TRBV27
abundance: .
j_gene: TRBJ2-7
CDR3nt: TGTGCCAGCAGTTTAAGCAGGGGCTCCTACGAGCAGTACTTC
CDR3aa: CASSLSRGSYEQYF

d_gene: .
v_gene: TRBV5-1
abundance: .
j_gene: TRBJ2-7
CDR3nt: TGCGCCAGCAGCTTGGGAGGTAGCGTAAACTACGAGCAGTACTTC
CDR3aa: CASSLGGSVNYEQYF

d_gene: TRBD2
v_gene: TRBV18
abundance: .
j_gene: TRBJ2-7
CDR3nt: TGTGCCAGCTCACCACCCGCGGGGGGGGGCTCCTACGAGCAGTACTTC
CDR3aa: CASSPPAGGGSYEQYF

d_gene: .
v_gene: TRBV10-2
abundance: .
j_gene: TRBJ2-7
CDR3nt: TGCGCCAGCAGTCTGCCCTTGAGCTACGAGCAGTACTTC
CDR3aa: CASSLPLSYEQYF

d_gene: TRBD1
v_gene: TRBV10-3
abundance: .
j_gene: TRBJ1-1
CDR3nt: TGTGCCATCAGTGAGTCCCGGACAGGGGGAGCTTTCTTT
CDR3aa: CAISESRTGGAFF

d_gene: .
v_gene: TRBV4-3
abundance: .
j_gene: TRBJ1-5
CDR3nt: TGCGCCAGCAGCCAAGTCTGGGCCGGCAATCAGCCCCAGCATTTT
CDR3aa: CASSQVWAGNQPQHF

d_gene: .
v_gene: TRBV9
abundance: .
j_gene: TRBJ2-7
CDR3nt: TGTGCCAGCAGCGTAGGAGCCCCGGAGGCCTACGAGCAGTACTTC
CDR3aa: CASSVGAPEAYEQYF

d_gene: TRBD1
v_gene: TRBV6-6
abundance: .
j_gene: TRBJ1-2
CDR3nt: TGTGCCAGCAGTTACTTGGTGGACAGGAACTATGGCTACACCTTC
CDR3aa: CASSYLVDRNYGYTF

d_gene: TRBD1
v_gene: TRBV28
abundance: .
j_gene: TRBJ1-4
CDR3nt: TGTGCCAGCAGTCCAGGGACAGGTCGAGAAAAACTGTTTTTT
CDR3aa: CASSPGTGREKLFF

d_gene: .
v_gene: TRBV19
abundance: .
j_gene: TRBJ1-4
CDR3nt: TGTGCCAGTAGTGAGGGAGGGGGAAGTGAAAAACTGTTTTTT
CDR3aa: CASSEGGGSEKLFF

d_gene: TRBD2
v_gene: TRBV30
abundance: .
j_gene: TRBJ2-2
CDR3nt: TGTGCCTGGAGTGTTCTGGGACTAGCGGGCACTAGTATGAACACCGGGGAGCTGTTTTTT
CDR3aa: CAWSVLGLAGTSMNTGELFF

d_gene: TRBD2
v_gene: TRBV11-2
abundance: .
j_gene: TRBJ2-1
CDR3nt: TGTGCCAGCAGCCTAGGACTAGCGGCCTACAATGAGCAGTTCTTC
CDR3aa: CASSLGLAAYNEQFF

d_gene: TRBD2
v_gene: TRBV30
abundance: .
j_gene: TRBJ2-3
CDR3nt: TGTGCCTGGAAGAGGGAGGGCGCGGCAGATACGCAGTATTTT
CDR3aa: CAWKREGAADTQYF

d_gene: .
v_gene: TRBV7-8
abundance: .
j_gene: TRBJ2-1
CDR3nt: TGTGCCAGCAGCTTAGTTCCCGCCGGGCAGTTCTTC
CDR3aa: CASSLVPAGQFF

d_gene: .
v_gene: TRBV9
abundance: .
j_gene: TRBJ2-3
CDR3nt: TGTGCCAGCAGCGTATTTGGGGCGGCCCTCACAGATACGCAGTATTTT
CDR3aa: CASSVFGAALTDTQYF

d_gene: .
v_gene: TRBV18
abundance: .
j_gene: TRBJ1-4
CDR3nt: TGTGCCAGCTCACCTCGGCGGGTACTAGATAATGAAAAACTGTTTTTT
CDR3aa: CASSPRRVLDNEKLFF

d_gene: .
v_gene: TRBV28
abundance: .
j_gene: TRBJ1-2
CDR3nt: TGTGCCAGCAGTTTCAGCGGGAACTATGGCTACACCTTC
CDR3aa: CASSFSGNYGYTF

d_gene: .
v_gene: TRBV6-5
abundance: .
j_gene: TRBJ2-2
CDR3nt: TGTGCCAGCTTCCGCGACACCGGGGAGCTGTTTTTT
CDR3aa: CASFRDTGELFF

d_gene: TRBD1
v_gene: TRBV20-1
abundance: .
j_gene: TRBJ1-4
CDR3nt: TGCAGTGGGACAGGGGGCGCGGAACTGTTTTTT
CDR3aa: CSGTGGAELFF

d_gene: TRBD2
v_gene: TRBV9
abundance: .
j_gene: TRBJ2-2
CDR3nt: TGTGCCAGCAGCGTTGATCTAGCGGGAGTAGCCGGGGAGCTGTTTTTT
CDR3aa: CASSVDLAGVAGELFF

d_gene: TRBD2
v_gene: TRBV25-1
abundance: few
j_gene: TRBJ2-3
CDR3nt: TGTGCCAGCAGTGAAATAGGCGGGGGGACTAGCGGGAGTGATACGCAGTATTTT
CDR3aa: CASSEIGGGTSGSDTQYF

d_gene: .
v_gene: TRBV28
abundance: .
j_gene: TRBJ2-3
CDR3nt: TGTGCCAGCAGTCCGAGCGGGCCAGATACGCAGTATTTT
CDR3aa: CASSPSGPDTQYF

d_gene: TRBD2
v_gene: TRBV6-1
abundance: once
j_gene: TRBJ2-1
CDR3nt: TGTGCCAGCAGGGGGGGGACTTCCACGTATGAGCAGTTCTTC
CDR3aa: CASRGGTSTYEQFF

d_gene: TRBD1
v_gene: TRBV6-5
abundance: .
j_gene: TRBJ2-3
CDR3nt: TGTGCCAGCAGGCGACAGGGCCCAGATACGCAGTATTTT
CDR3aa: CASRRQGPDTQYF

d_gene: .
v_gene: TRBV7-2
abundance: .
j_gene: TRBJ1-2
CDR3nt: TGTGCCAGCAGCTTAACCTGGGAGAGAGGCTACACCTTC
CDR3aa: CASSLTWERGYTF